These 29 T cell receptor beta chains came from one sample sequenced in a study of technical replicates of blood from a few donors (dated by TCRdb to about 2017). Library creation used the immunoSEQ multiplex PCR assay. TCRdb took over this immuneACCESS table, retaining in-frame rearrangements with V and J assigned. Such tables are incomplete; in checked studies, under half of the missing clones stem from an unresolved V gene, and the remainder is unexplained. The sample table holds 95,000 or so clones, of which approximately 95% were seen once. 0.3% to 0.35% of the sample goes to the ten largest clones. Sequenced input: T cells isolated from PBMCs. Every receptor here comes from a human donor in good health.

Only one count was recorded for this clone. The J gene is TRBJ2-7, the V gene TRBV6-1; D is uncertain. V was cut by 1 base and J by 3 bases, with 4 bases left in between. The CDR3 is made up of 12 amino acids. Germline values: CDR1 MNHNS, CDR2 SASEGT. The CDR3 protein is CASSEDGYEQYF. In DNA form, the CDR3 reads TGTGCCAGCAGTGAAGACGGCTACGAGCAGTACTTC.

J is TRBJ1-1 and V is TRBV7-9; D is possibly TRBD1 (5 bases). Germline lookup yields CDR1 SEHNR and CDR2 FQNEAQ (reference sequence). Deletions cut 0 bases from V and 7 bases from J, with 9 bases between. The CDR3 is 13 amino acids. CDR3: CASSLAGGGEAFF. The CDR3 DNA reads as TGTGCCAGCAGCTTAGCGGGGGGAGGTGAAGCTTTCTTT.

J is TRBJ2-3 and V is TRBV18, with 7 positions matching TRBD1. This CDR3 is built from 15 residues. CDR1 is KGHSH and CDR2 is LQKENI in the germline V gene. The trim removed 4 bases at V and 4 bases at J, leaving 8 bases unmatched. The CDR3 coding sequence is TGTGCCAGCTCACTCGGGACAGCAGAGTCAGATACGCAGTATTTT. Translation gives CASSLGTAESDTQYF. The full variable domain, rest sourced from reference TRBV18 and TRBJ2-3, is NAGVMQNPRHLVRRRGQEARLRCSPMKGHSHVYWYRQLPEEGLKFMVYLQKENIIDESGMPKERFSAEFPKEGPSILRIQQVVRGDSAAYFCASSLGTAESDTQYFGPGTRLTVL.

This clone was observed once. The chain couples TRBV19 to TRBJ1-2, with 8 positions matching TRBD1. Unmatched junction bases numbered 9, after V lost 5 bases and J lost 4 bases. Germline CDR1 is LNHDA and CDR2 is SQIVND (reference sequence). This CDR3 comprises 15 residues. The CDR3 here is CASSATGGLTYGYTF. Here the CDR3 DNA reads TGTGCCAGTAGTGCAACAGGGGGGCTTACCTATGGCTACACCTTC.

V gene TRBV5-4 combines with J gene TRBJ2-3; 8 bases agree with TRBD2. Trimming removed 2 bases from V and 10 bases from J; junction bases left unmatched: 15. The CDR3 length is 16 residues. Germline assignment: CDR1 SGHNT and CDR2 YYREEE (reference sequence). CDR3: CASSLELAVGGYAQYF. Written as DNA, the CDR3 is TGTGCCAGCAGCTTAGAACTAGCGGTGGGGGGATATGCGCAGTATTTT.

The chain is built from TRBV30 and TRBJ2-3, with D perhaps matching TRBD1 (6 bases). This CDR3 is 14 amino acids long. Trimming shortened V by 4 bases and J by 1 base, and 12 bases separated the two germline ends. Germline assignment: CDR1 GTSNPN and CDR2 SVGIG (reference sequence). In nucleotides, the CDR3 is TGTGCCTGGAAACACAGGGAAGGCACAGATACGCAGTATTTT. Residues: CAWKHREGTDTQYF.

The chain links TRBV28 to TRBJ2-7; tentative D call: TRBD1 (6 bases). Trimming pared 7 bases from V and 4 bases from J, leaving 11 bases between. CDR3 length: 12 residues. Germline assignment: CDR1 MDHEN and CDR2 SYDVKM. CDR3 region: CASIRDTYEQYF. In nucleotides, the CDR3 is TGTGCCAGCATCCGGGACACGTACGAGCAGTACTTC.

This clone has only one observation. This chain connects TRBV4-3 to TRBJ1-4; 7 bases map to TRBD1. This CDR3 is built from 16 residues. Unmatched junction bases numbered 5, after V lost 2 bases and J lost 2 bases. CDR1 is LGHNA, CDR2 YSLEER, per germline. The CDR3: CASSQNPGGTNEKLFF. CDR3 sequence (DNA): TGCGCCAGCAGCCAAAACCCAGGGGGGACTAATGAAAAACTGTTTTTT.

V gene TRBV6-1 combines with J gene TRBJ2-7; 7 bases are shared with TRBD2. Per the germline V gene, CDR1 is MNHNS and CDR2 is SASEGT. V shed 2 bases and J 3 bases; nucleotides not matched to a gene: 4. CDR3 size: 14 residues. CDR3 nucleotides: TGTGCCAGCAGTGAACGCGGGAGTTTCTACGAGCAGTACTTC. Its protein is CASSERGSFYEQYF.

This chain joins TRBV9 and TRBJ2-1; 11 positions agree with TRBD2. This CDR3 spans 14 amino acids. After removal of 5 bases from V and 8 bases from J, the junction contained 6 bases not matched to a gene. Germline values: CDR1 SGDLS, CDR2 YYNGEE. The CDR3 spells CASRAISGRDEQFF. The CDR3 DNA reads TGTGCCAGCAGAGCCATTAGCGGGAGGGATGAGCAGTTCTTC. The complete variable domain, with remaining parts taken from reference TRBV9 and TRBJ2-1, reads DSGVTQTPKHLITATGQRVTLRCSPRSGDLSVYWYQQSLDQGLQFLIQYYNGEERAKGNILERFSAQQFPDLHSELNLSSLELGDSALYFCASRAISGRDEQFFGPGTRLTVL.

The gene calls are TRBV28 and TRBJ1-5; D perhaps matches TRBD1 (6 bases). The CDR3 has 12 residues. Germline CDR1 MDHEN, CDR2 SYDVKM. Trimming took off 0 bases at V and 9 bases at J, with 6 bases between the two ends. In nucleotides, the CDR3 is TGTGCCAGCAGTTTATGGGACAGGCCCCAGCATTTT. Residues: CASSLWDRPQHF.

The genes are TRBV6-4 and TRBJ1-5; D perhaps matches TRBD1 (6 bases). The CDR3 consists of 14 residues. Trimming left V 3 bases short and J 10 bases short, with 16 bases between. The germline gives CDR1 MRHNA, CDR2 SNTAGT. The CDR3 region is CASSEGARVSPQHF. CDR3 bases: TGTGCCAGCAGTGAGGGGGCACGAGTTTCCCCCCAGCATTTT.

In regard to this clone: Other DNA sequences in this specimen translate into the identical CDR3. The DNA for the CDR3 is TGCGCCAGCAGTGAGTCCTACCTAGCGGGAGATAACGGAGAGCTGTTTTTT. Its protein product is CASSESYLAGDNGELFF. The chain links TRBV10-1 to TRBJ2-2; TRBD2 aligns across 10 bases. CDR3 length equals 17 residues. Trimming cost V 0 bases and J 11 bases; bases outside gene matches: 12. The germline V gene encodes CDR1 WNHNN and CDR2 SYGVQD (reference sequence).

The chain recombines TRBV9 with TRBJ2-7; 11 nucleotides match TRBD2. CDR1 is SGDLS and CDR2 is YYNGEE in the germline V gene. The CDR3 is 16 amino acids. With 0 bases clipped from V and 0 bases from J, the junction kept 2 bases outside the gene matches. The CDR3 loop is CASSVGLAGSSYEQYF. The CDR3 DNA is TGTGCCAGCAGCGTAGGACTAGCGGGGAGCTCCTACGAGCAGTACTTC. Together with reference TRBV9 and TRBJ2-7, the CDR3 gives the full variable domain: DSGVTQTPKHLITATGQRVTLRCSPRSGDLSVYWYQQSLDQGLQFLIQYYNGEERAKGNILERFSAQQFPDLHSELNLSSLELGDSALYFCASSVGLAGSSYEQYFGPGTRLTVT.

This CDR3 reads CASSVTWLAGPMDTQYF. The CDR3 nucleotides are TGTGCCAGCAGCGTAACGTGGCTAGCGGGGCCTATGGATACGCAGTATTTT. V gene TRBV9 combines with J gene TRBJ2-3, with 9 bases matching TRBD2. Losses at the gene ends were 1 base for V and 6 bases for J; bases not matched to a gene: 12. The CDR3 spans 17 residues. Germline-derived CDR1 and CDR2 are SGDLS and YYNGEE.

The J gene is TRBJ1-1, the V gene TRBV7-9; 7 nucleotides agree with TRBD1. CDR1 SEHNR and CDR2 FQNEAQ come from the germline V gene (reference sequence). The V and J ends lost 4 bases and 5 bases, in that order; junction bases with no gene match: 10. This CDR3 contains 15 residues. In DNA, the CDR3 is TGTGCCAGCAGCTACAGAACTACAGGGGAGACTGAAGCTTTCTTT. Translated: CASSYRTTGETEAFF.

This sequence joins TRBV4-2 and TRBJ1-5; D is possibly TRBD1 (5 bases). This CDR3 has 16 amino acids. V shed 0 bases and J shed 2 bases, with 11 bases lying between them. CDR1 is LGHNA, CDR2 YNFKEQ, per germline. CDR3 residues: CASSQEIGGGNQPQHF. The CDR3 DNA reads TGTGCCAGCAGCCAAGAAATTGGAGGGGGCAATCAGCCCCAGCATTTT.

The chain has TRBV6-5 and TRBJ1-5; the D is unclear. The V end lost 2 bases, the J end lost 3 bases, and 5 bases lay between the germline ends. Germline V gives CDR1 MNHEY, CDR2 SVGAGI. This CDR3 contains 13 residues. CDR3 in amino acids: CASSYRDNQPQHF. CDR3 in DNA: TGTGCCAGCAGTTACAGAGACAATCAGCCCCAGCATTTT.

The chain links TRBV7-6 to TRBJ1-1; no definite D call. CDR1 SGHVS and CDR2 FNYEAQ come from the germline V gene. The CDR3 extends over 15 amino acids. The ends were cut back, 5 bases at V and 1 base at J, with 14 bases in the middle. The CDR3 nucleotides read TGTGCCAGCAGCCACAGAGCACAATGGAACACTGAAGCTTTCTTT. This translates into CASSHRAQWNTEAFF.

The chain carries TRBV6-6 and TRBJ2-1; 10 nucleotides agree with TRBD1. Germline V lookup: CDR1 MNHNY, CDR2 SVGAGI (reference sequence). Trimming cost V 5 bases and J 5 bases; bases outside gene matches: 3. This CDR3 is built from 14 residues. The CDR3 DNA is TGTGCCAGCAGTCAGGGACAGGGGCACAATGAGCAGTTCTTC. Translation gives CASSQGQGHNEQFF.

This rearrangement joins TRBV5-6 to TRBJ1-1, with 9 bases fitting TRBD1. Germline assignment: CDR1 SGHDT and CDR2 YYEEEE. The CDR3 is 14 residues long. J lost 4 bases, V lost 3 bases, and 4 bases had no gene match. This chain's CDR3 is CASSSQGAVTEAFF. The CDR3 coding sequence is TGTGCCAGCAGCTCACAGGGGGCTGTCACTGAAGCTTTCTTT. Looking up the rest from reference TRBV5-6 and TRBJ1-1 gives the full variable domain: DAGVTQSPTHLIKTRGQQVTLRCSPKSGHDTVSWYQQALGQGPQFIFQYYEEEERQRGNFPDRFSGHQFPNYSSELNVNALLLGDSALYLCASSSQGAVTEAFFGQGTRLTVV.

The V call is TRBV7-3, the J call TRBJ2-1; 11 bases agree with TRBD2. There are 13 residues in the CDR3. The J segment lost 4 bases and the V segment lost 8 bases, leaving 1 base of the junction unmatched. The V gene's germline CDR1 is SGHTA and CDR2 FQGTGA. In DNA form, the CDR3 reads TGTGCCAGCGGGACTAGCGGTTACAATGAGCAGTTCTTC. Amino acid sequence: CASGTSGYNEQFF.

The V call is TRBV6-5, the J call TRBJ2-5; 12 nucleotides align to TRBD2. The CDR3 loop spans 15 amino acids. V was pared by 6 bases and J by 2 bases, with 4 bases of the junction left unmatched. Germline lookup yields CDR1 MNHEY and CDR2 SVGAGI. CDR3 coding DNA: TGTGCCAGCAGGGGCCTAGCGGGAGGGCAAGAGACCCAGTACTTC. Translation gives CASRGLAGGQETQYF.

The chain couples TRBV20-1 to TRBJ2-1, with D possibly being TRBD2 (6 bases). The germline CDR1 and CDR2 sequences are DFQATT and SNEGSKA (reference sequence). This CDR3 region has 11 residues. Trimming removed 3 bases at V and 12 bases at J, with 12 bases between. The CDR3, as DNA: TGCAGTGCTAGGATGGGGACTGCGCAGTTCTTC. It is translated as CSARMGTAQFF.

The chain joins TRBV2 to TRBJ1-2; unclear D gene. CDR3 length equals 13 residues. Germline V gene sequence: CDR1 SNHLY, CDR2 FYNNEI. With 8 bases removed from V and 4 bases from J, the gap between germline ends came to 14 bases. The CDR3 region is CASHPRGGYGYTF. CDR3 coding DNA: TGTGCCAGCCACCCCCGGGGTGGCTATGGCTACACCTTC.

The chain carries TRBV15 and TRBJ2-2; D is ambiguous. CDR1 is LNHNV and CDR2 is YYDKDF in the germline V gene (reference sequence). This CDR3 spans 13 amino acids. The ends were cut back, 0 bases at V and 7 bases at J, with 6 bases in the middle. CDR3: CATSRDYNGELFF. The CDR3 DNA reads TGTGCCACCAGCAGAGATTATAACGGGGAGCTGTTTTTT.

The chain employs TRBV6-1 and TRBJ2-5, with D possibly matching TRBD1 (6 bases). Germline V gives CDR1 MNHNS, CDR2 SASEGT. The CDR3 runs to 14 residues. V was trimmed by 4 bases and J by 6 bases, leaving 15 bases between them. The CDR3: CASSALQGTKTQYF. The CDR3 DNA reads TGTGCCAGCAGTGCATTACAGGGTACGAAGACCCAGTACTTC.

V is TRBV13 and J is TRBJ2-2; 14 bases fit TRBD2. J was trimmed by 5 bases and V by 4 bases; bases with no gene match: 3. Germline-derived CDR1 and CDR2 are PRHDT and FYEKMQ (reference sequence). The CDR3 spans 16 residues. CDR3 sequence: CASSSGTSGSTGELFF. The CDR3 DNA sequence: TGTGCCAGCAGCTCCGGGACTAGCGGGAGTACCGGGGAGCTGTTTTTT.

The CDR3 coding sequence is TGTGCCAGCAGTAGAAGCGGAGACTATGGCTACACCTTC. Amino acid sequence: CASSRSGDYGYTF. The rearrangement joins TRBV6-5 to TRBJ1-2, with D unclear. The germline V and J ends were trimmed by 5 bases and 3 bases, with 10 bases remaining between them. CDR3 size: 13 residues. Germline CDR1 reads MNHEY; CDR2 reads SVGAGI.